Here is one T cell receptor beta chain with its context. Its antigen is not known. The data stem from a study of Ad26.COV2.S vaccination and SARS-CoV-2 variants. General study results and limits: The analyses of TCR breadth and depth may have understated the size of total T cell responses.

Germline assignment: CDR1 WNHNN and CDR2 SYGVQD (reference sequence). CDR3 length: 19 residues. V was shortened by 0 bases and J by 0 bases, with 17 bases between the two germline ends. Some clones are missing from TCRdb's copy, which holds only in-frame ones; the method was immunoSEQ multiplex PCR. This repertoire shows under 550,000 clones, roughly 90% found once; its top ten account for 3.6%. Sample treatment: roughly 20 received Ad26.COV2.S at low or high dose, single or two shots; about 5 received placebo; per-sample allocation not given. On day 63 after the first injection, vaccine and placebo recipients gave samples.

The sequence derives from a person aged 18 to 59 who received the Ad26.COV2.S COVID-19 vaccine or a placebo. The chain is built from TRBV10-1 and TRBJ1-4; D may be TRBD1 (5 bases). The sample in question was peripheral blood, obtained in a trial of Ad26.COV2.S vaccine versus placebo. For the CDR3, the DNA is TGCGCCAGCAGTGAGTCTCGTCCCTTAGCGGGGGCAACTAATGAAAAACTGTTTTTT. It specifies CASSESRPLAGATNEKLFF.